This TCR beta chain was retrieved from a study of cytomegalovirus exposure and HLA in healthy donors. The PCR made use of 60 Vbeta and 13 Jbeta primers. Sequenced by immunoSEQ multiplex PCR; TCRdb stores in-frame clones only, minus some. The sample has some 140,000 clones; about four fifths are singletons. Trimming took off 8 bases at V and 2 bases at J, with 6 bases between the two ends. From germline, CDR1 is DFQATT and CDR2 SNEGSKA (reference sequence). The CDR3 loop spans 11 amino acids. Points on this clone: Its antigen is as yet unknown.

Findings of the study overall: Accurate prediction of HLA-A and HLA-B alleles (for most subjects) was reportedly achieved from TCR beta sequences.

This chain connects TRBV20-1 to TRBJ2-2; D unresolved. What was sequenced was PBMCs. This clonotype was sampled from a man in his thirties or forties in good health. The CDR3: CSIRNTGELFF. The CDR3 DNA reads TGCAGTATTAGAAACACCGGGGAGCTGTTTTTT.